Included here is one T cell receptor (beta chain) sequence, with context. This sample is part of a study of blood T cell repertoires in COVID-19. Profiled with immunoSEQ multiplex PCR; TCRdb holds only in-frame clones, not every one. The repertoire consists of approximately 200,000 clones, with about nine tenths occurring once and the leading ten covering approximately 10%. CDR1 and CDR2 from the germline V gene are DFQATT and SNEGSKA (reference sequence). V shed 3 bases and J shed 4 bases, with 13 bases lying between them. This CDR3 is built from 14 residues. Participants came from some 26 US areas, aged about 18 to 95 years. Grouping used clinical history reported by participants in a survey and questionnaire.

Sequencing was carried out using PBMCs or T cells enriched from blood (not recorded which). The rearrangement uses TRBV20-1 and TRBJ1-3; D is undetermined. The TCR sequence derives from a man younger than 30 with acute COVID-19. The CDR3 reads CSASSRVDGNTIYF. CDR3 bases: TGCAGTGCTAGTTCTCGGGTTGACGGAAACACCATATATTTT.